Listed below are T cell receptor beta chains from one sample, sequenced in a study of T cell responses to AZD1222 COVID-19 vaccine. Assay used: immunoSEQ multiplex PCR; TCRdb lists only in-frame clones, some missing. The sample carries around 94,000 clones, about 88% recorded once. This sample comprised peripheral blood, obtained on day 0 of AZD1222 vaccination. The receptors shown here come from an adult in good health. CDR3s include the opening cysteine and the closing phenylalanine or tryptophan. D genes are given only for firm matches. Not all rows give a size; the values are once, few, many and, for expanded clones, a class.

>TRBV2|TRBJ2-5|-|-
CASSEVWETQYF
TGTGCCAGCAGTGAGGTGTGGGAGACCCAGTACTTC
>TRBV19|TRBJ2-1|few|TRBD2
CASSIGASGSNEQFF
TGTGCCAGTAGTATAGGGGCTAGCGGGAGCAATGAGCAGTTCTTC
>TRBV2|TRBJ2-3|-|TRBD2
CASSLAGALTDTQYF
TGTGCCAGCTCACTAGCGGGGGCACTCACAGATACGCAGTATTTT
>TRBV4-1|TRBJ1-5|-|TRBD1
CASSPGGSPPQHF
TGCGCCAGCAGCCCAGGGGGCAGCCCGCCCCAGCATTTT
>TRBV4-1|TRBJ1-2|-|TRBD1
CASSLGTGGYGYTF
TGCGCCAGCAGCCTTGGGACAGGGGGTTATGGCTACACCTTC
>TRBV27|TRBJ1-5|-|-
CASRVGNQPQHF
TGTGCCAGCAGGGTAGGCAATCAGCCCCAGCATTTT
>TRBV18|TRBJ2-7|-|TRBD1
CASSPSTGTYEQYF
TGTGCCAGCTCACCTTCGACAGGGACCTACGAGCAGTACTTC
>TRBV21-1|TRBJ2-2|-|-
CASTTIIQGPYTGELFF
TGTGCCAGCACAACCATCATACAGGGACCCTACACCGGGGAGCTGTTTTTT
>TRBV5-6|TRBJ2-4|-|-
CASRSWRGIAKNIQYF
TGTGCCAGCAGATCGTGGCGGGGTATAGCCAAAAACATTCAGTACTTC
>TRBV20-1|TRBJ1-5|-|-
CSASGGSVSNQPQHF
TGCAGTGCTAGTGGGGGCAGCGTTAGCAATCAGCCCCAGCATTTT
>TRBV7-2|TRBJ1-1|-|TRBD1
CASRAGQIMNTEAFF
TGTGCCAGCAGGGCGGGACAGATCATGAACACTGAAGCTTTCTTT
>TRBV18|TRBJ1-2|-|-
CASSPSTDPASTLYGYTF
TGTGCCAGCTCACCCTCGACGGACCCGGCGTCTACGCTCTATGGCTACACCTTC
>TRBV6-4|TRBJ1-1|-|-
CASREDAGDRVAEAFF
TGTGCCAGCAGGGAGGACGCAGGGGACCGGGTAGCAGAAGCTTTCTTT
>TRBV14|TRBJ1-2|-|TRBD1
CASSWTGDYGYTF
TGTGCCAGCAGCTGGACAGGGGACTATGGCTACACCTTC
>TRBV5-1|TRBJ1-2|-|TRBD1
CASRTGGPTNYGYTF
TGCGCCAGCAGGACAGGGGGCCCCACGAACTATGGCTACACCTTC
>TRBV5-8|TRBJ1-1|once|-
CASSFWGGAAEAFF
TGTGCCAGCAGCTTTTGGGGGGGCGCGGCTGAAGCTTTCTTT
>TRBV2|TRBJ2-5|-|-
CASSGGAMPQETQYF
TGTGCCAGCAGTGGGGGGGCAATGCCCCAAGAGACCCAGTACTTC
>TRBV6-2/TRBV6-3|TRBJ1-1|-|-
CASSPGRLGIGLNTEAFF
TGTGCCAGCAGCCCGGGAAGGTTGGGTATAGGTTTGAACACTGAAGCTTTCTTT
>TRBV25-1|TRBJ1-1|-|-
CASSPRRGAMTEAFF
TGTGCCAGCAGCCCCCGGAGGGGGGCCATGACTGAAGCTTTCTTT
>TRBV6-4|TRBJ2-1|-|TRBD2
CASSDRSGGNNEQFF
TGTGCCAGCAGTGACAGGAGCGGGGGCAACAATGAGCAGTTCTTC
>TRBV7-2|TRBJ2-1|-|-
CASSLDGRSPEQFF
TGTGCCAGCAGCTTAGACGGGCGCTCCCCTGAGCAGTTCTTC
>TRBV5-4|TRBJ2-7|once|TRBD1
CASSTTGGALREQYF
TGTGCCAGCAGCACTACAGGGGGCGCGCTGCGGGAGCAGTACTTC
>TRBV5-8|TRBJ2-1|-|-
CASSTRSSERQFF
TGTGCCAGCAGCACCCGTTCTAGCGAAAGGCAGTTCTTC
>TRBV28|TRBJ2-5|-|-
CASSLGASQETQYF
TGTGCCAGCAGTTTGGGGGCGTCCCAAGAGACCCAGTACTTC